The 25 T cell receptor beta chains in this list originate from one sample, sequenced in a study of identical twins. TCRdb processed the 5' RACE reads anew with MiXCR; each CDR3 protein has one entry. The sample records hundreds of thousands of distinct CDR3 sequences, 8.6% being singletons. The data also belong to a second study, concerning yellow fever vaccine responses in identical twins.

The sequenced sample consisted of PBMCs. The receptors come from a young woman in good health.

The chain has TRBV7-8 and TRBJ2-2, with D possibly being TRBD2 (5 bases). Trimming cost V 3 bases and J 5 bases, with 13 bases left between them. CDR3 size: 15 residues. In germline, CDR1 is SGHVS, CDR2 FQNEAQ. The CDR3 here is CASSLILAETGELFF. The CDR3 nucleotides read TGTGCCAGCAGCTTGATTCTAGCTGAAACCGGGGAGCTGTTTTTT.

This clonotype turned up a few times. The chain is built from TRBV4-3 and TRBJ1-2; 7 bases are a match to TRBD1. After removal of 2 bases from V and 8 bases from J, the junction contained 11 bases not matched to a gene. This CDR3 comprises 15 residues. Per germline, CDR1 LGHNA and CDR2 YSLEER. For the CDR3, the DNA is TGCGCCAGCAGCCAATCTCCCTCAGGGGGTGGCGGCTACACCTTC. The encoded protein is CASSQSPSGGGGYTF.

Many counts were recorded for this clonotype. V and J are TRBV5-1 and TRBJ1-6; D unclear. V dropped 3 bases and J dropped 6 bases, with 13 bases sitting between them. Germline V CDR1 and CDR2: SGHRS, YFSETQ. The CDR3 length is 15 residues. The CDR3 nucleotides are TGCGCCAGCAGCTCTGGGTTGACACCTAATTCACCCCTCCACTTT. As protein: CASSSGLTPNSPLHF.

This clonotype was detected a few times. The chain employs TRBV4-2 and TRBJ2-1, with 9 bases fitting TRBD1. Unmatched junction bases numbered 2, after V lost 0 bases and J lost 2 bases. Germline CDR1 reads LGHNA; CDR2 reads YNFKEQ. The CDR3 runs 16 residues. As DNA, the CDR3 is TGTGCCAGCAGCCAAGACGGACAGGGGACCTACAATGAGCAGTTCTTC. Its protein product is CASSQDGQGTYNEQFF.

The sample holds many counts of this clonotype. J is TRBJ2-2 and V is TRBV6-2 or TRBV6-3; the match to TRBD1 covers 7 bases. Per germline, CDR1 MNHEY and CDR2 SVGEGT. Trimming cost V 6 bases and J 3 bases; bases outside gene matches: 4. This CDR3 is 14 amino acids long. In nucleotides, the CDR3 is TGTGCCAGCAGAGAGGGACAGTACACCGGGGAGCTGTTTTTT. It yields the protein CASREGQYTGELFF.

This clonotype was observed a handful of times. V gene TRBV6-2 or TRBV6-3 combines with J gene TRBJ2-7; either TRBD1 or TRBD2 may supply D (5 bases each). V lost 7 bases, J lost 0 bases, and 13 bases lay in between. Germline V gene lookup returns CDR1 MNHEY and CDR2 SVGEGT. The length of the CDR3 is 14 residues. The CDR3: CASIRDGSSYEQYF. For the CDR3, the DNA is TGTGCCAGCATAAGGGACGGATCCTCCTACGAGCAGTACTTC.

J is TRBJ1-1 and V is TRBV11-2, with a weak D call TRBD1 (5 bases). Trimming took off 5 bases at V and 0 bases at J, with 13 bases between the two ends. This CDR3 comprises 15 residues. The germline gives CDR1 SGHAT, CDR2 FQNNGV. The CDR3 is CASSLTSGVNTEAFF. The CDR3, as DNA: TGTGCCAGCAGCCTGACGTCGGGGGTGAACACTGAAGCTTTCTTT.

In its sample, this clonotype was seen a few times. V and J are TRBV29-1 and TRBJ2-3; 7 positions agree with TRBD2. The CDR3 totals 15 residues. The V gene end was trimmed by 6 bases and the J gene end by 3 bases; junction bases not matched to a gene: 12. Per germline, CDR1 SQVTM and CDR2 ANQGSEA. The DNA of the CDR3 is TGCAGCGTCCTCAGCATACTAGCGAAGACAGATACGCAGTATTTT. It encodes CSVLSILAKTDTQYF.

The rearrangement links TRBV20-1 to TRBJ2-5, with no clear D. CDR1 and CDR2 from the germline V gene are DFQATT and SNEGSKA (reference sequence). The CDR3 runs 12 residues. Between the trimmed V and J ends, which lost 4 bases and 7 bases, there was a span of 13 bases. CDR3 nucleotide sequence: TGCAGTGCTAAAACTGCCCTAGGGACCCAGTACTTC. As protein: CSAKTALGTQYF.

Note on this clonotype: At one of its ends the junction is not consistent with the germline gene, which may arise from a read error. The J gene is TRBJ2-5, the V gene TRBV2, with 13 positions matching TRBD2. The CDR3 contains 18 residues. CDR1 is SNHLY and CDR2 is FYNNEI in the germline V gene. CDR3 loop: CACRWGLAGIDQETSQYF. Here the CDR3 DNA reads TGTGCCTGCAGATGGGGACTAGCGGGGATCGATCAAGAGACGTCCCAGTACTTC.

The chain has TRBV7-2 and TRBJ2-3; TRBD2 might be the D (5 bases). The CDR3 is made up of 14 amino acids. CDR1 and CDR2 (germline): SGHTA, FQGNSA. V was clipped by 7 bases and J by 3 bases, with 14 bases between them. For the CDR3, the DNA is TGTGCCAGCACCCGGTCGGGGAAAACAGATACGCAGTATTTT. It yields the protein CASTRSGKTDTQYF.

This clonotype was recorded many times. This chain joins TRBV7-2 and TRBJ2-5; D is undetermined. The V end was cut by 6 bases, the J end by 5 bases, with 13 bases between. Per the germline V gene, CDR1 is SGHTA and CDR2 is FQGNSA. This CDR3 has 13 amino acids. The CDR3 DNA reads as TGTGCCAGCAGTCTCACTGGTTCGGAGACCCAGTACTTC. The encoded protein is CASSLTGSETQYF.

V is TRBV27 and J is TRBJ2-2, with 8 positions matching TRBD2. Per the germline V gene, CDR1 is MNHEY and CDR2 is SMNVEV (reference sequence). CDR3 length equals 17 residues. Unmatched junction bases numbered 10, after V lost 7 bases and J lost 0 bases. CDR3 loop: CASIGLASGPNTGELFF. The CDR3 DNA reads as TGTGCCAGCATCGGCCTTGCTAGCGGGCCGAACACCGGGGAGCTGTTTTTT.

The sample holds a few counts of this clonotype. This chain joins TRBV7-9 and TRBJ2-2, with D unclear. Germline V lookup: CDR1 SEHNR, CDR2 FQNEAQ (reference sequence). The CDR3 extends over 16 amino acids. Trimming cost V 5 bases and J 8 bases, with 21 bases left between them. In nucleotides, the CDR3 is TGTGCCAGCAGCCTCCCATCGGCAGTTCTGAAAGGGGAGCTGTTTTTT. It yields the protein CASSLPSAVLKGELFF.

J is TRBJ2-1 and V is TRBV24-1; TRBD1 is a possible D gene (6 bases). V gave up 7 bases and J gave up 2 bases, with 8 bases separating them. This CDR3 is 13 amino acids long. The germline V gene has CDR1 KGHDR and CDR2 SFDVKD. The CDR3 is CATRQGAYNEQFF. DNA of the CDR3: TGTGCCACCAGACAGGGCGCCTACAATGAGCAGTTCTTC.

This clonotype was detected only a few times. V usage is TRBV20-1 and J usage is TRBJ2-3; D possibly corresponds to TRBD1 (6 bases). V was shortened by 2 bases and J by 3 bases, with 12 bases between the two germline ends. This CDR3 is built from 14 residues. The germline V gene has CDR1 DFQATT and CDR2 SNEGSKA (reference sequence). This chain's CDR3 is CSARYQGSTDTQYF. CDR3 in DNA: TGCAGTGCTAGATATCAGGGGTCGACAGATACGCAGTATTTT.

CDR3 sequence (DNA): TGCGCCAGCAGCCAAAACGCCGGTCCCCGGGCCGGGGAGCTGTTTTTT. Protein product: CASSQNAGPRAGELFF. The chain carries TRBV4-3 and TRBJ2-2, with unresolved D. In germline, CDR1 is LGHNA, CDR2 YSLEER. Between the trimmed V and J ends, which lost 2 bases and 6 bases, there was a span of 16 bases. This CDR3 is built from 16 residues.

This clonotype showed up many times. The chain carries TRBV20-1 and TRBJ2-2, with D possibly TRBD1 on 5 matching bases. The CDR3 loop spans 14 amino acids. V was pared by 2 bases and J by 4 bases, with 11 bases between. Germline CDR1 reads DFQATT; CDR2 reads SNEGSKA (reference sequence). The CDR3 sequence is CSARTGFLTGELFF. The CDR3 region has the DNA TGCAGTGCTAGAACAGGATTTCTCACCGGGGAGCTGTTTTTT.

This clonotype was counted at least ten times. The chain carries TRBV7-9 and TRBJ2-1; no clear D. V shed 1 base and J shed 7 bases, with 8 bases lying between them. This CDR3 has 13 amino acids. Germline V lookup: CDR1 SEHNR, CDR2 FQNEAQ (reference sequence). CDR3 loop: CASSLEGGNEQFF. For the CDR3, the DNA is TGTGCCAGCAGCTTAGAGGGTGGGAATGAGCAGTTCTTC.

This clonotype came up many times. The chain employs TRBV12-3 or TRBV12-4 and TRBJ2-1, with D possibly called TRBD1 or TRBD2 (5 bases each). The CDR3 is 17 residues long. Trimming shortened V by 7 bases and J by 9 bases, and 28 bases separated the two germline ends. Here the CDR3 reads CASTPGSWGRTGGEQFF. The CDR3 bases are TGTGCCAGCACCCCGGGGAGCTGGGGCCGGACTGGGGGTGAGCAGTTCTTC.

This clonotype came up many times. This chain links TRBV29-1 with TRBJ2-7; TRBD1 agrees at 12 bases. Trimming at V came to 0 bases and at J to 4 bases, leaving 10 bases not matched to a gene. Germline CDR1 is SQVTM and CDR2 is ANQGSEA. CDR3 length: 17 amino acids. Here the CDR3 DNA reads TGCAGCGTTGAAGATCGGGGGACAGGGGGCGTGGATTACGAGCAGTACTTC. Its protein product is CSVEDRGTGGVDYEQYF.

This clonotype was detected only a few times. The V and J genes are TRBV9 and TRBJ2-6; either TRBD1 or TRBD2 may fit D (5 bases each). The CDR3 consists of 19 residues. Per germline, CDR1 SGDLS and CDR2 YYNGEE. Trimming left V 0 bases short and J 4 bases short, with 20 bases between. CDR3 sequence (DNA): TGTGCCAGCAGCGTAGAGGGGACCTGGGGCGGAGCAGGGGCCAACGTCCTGACTTTC. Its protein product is CASSVEGTWGGAGANVLTF. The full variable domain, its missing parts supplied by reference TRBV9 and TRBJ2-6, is DSGVTQTPKHLITATGQRVTLRCSPRSGDLSVYWYQQSLDQGLQFLIQYYNGEERAKGNILERFSAQQFPDLHSELNLSSLELGDSALYFCASSVEGTWGGAGANVLTFGAGSRLTVL.

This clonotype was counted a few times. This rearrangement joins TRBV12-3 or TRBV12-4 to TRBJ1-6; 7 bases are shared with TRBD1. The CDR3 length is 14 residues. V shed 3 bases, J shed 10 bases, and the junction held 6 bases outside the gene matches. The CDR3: CASSLMTGPSPLHF. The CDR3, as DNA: TGTGCCAGCAGTTTGATGACAGGGCCCTCACCCCTCCACTTT.

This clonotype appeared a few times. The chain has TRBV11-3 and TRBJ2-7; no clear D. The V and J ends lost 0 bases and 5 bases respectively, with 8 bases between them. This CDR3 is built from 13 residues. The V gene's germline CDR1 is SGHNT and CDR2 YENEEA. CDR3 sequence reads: CASSLDGQHEQYF. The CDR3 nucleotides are TGTGCCAGCAGCTTAGATGGCCAGCACGAGCAGTACTTC.

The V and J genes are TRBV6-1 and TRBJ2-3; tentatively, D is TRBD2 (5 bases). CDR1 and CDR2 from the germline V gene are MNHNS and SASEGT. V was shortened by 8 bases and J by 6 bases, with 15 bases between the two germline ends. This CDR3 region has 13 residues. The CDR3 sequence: CASARVFRDTQYF. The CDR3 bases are TGTGCCAGCGCGAGGGTTTTTAGGGATACGCAGTATTTT.